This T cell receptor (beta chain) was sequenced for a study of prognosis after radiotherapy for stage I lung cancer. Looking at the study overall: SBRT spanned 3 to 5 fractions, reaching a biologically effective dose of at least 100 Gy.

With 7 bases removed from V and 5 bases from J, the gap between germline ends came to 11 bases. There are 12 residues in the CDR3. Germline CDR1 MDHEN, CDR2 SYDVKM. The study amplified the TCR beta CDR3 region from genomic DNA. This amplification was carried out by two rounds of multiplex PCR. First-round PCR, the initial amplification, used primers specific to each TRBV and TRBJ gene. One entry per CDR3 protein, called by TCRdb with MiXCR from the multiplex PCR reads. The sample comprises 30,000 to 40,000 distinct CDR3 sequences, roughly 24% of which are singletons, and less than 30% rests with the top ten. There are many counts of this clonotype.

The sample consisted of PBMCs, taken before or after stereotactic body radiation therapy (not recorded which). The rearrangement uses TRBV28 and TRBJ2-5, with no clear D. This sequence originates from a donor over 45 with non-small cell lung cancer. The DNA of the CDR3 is TGTGCCAGCAATAGGATCCGGGAGACCCAGTACTTC. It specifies CASNRIRETQYF. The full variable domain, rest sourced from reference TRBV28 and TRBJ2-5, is DVKVTQSSRYLVKRTGEKVFLECVQDMDHENMFWYRQDPGLGLRLIYFSYDVKMKEKGDIPEGYSVSREKKERFSLILESASTNQTSMYLCASNRIRETQYFGPGTRLLVL.